Detailed here is one T cell receptor (beta chain). Its cognate antigen is unknown. Participating donors were healthy, HIV-negative adults free of recent acute infections or vaccinations. The sample originates from a study of shared clonotypes between healthy human individuals. In the study overall: The composition of the donors was a couple of women and three men aged 18 to 49.

The CDR3 runs to 15 residues. The V and J ends lost 1 base and 4 bases, in that order; junction bases with no gene match: 1. The germline V gene has CDR1 LNHDA and CDR2 SQIVND (reference sequence). Broader study findings: Clonotypes which were not shared had lower generation probabilities than clonotypes that all four donors shared. Several donors showed sharing of about 5.5% of naive CD4 clonotypes.

Generated by immunoSEQ multiplex PCR, the TCRdb table keeps only in-frame clones and is missing some. The profile covers roughly 1.5 million clones, with 98% appearing a single time and about 0.45% taken by the ten largest. The source is a man younger than 40 in good health. This rearrangement joins TRBV19 to TRBJ2-1; 10 bases agree with TRBD2. Sequencing was performed on naive CD4+ T cells sorted from blood. Subset of the sample: CD45RA+ positively selected. The CDR3 coding sequence is TGTGCCAGTAGTATAGTTAGCGGGAGGTACAATGAGCAGTTCTTC. This translates into CASSIVSGRYNEQFF.